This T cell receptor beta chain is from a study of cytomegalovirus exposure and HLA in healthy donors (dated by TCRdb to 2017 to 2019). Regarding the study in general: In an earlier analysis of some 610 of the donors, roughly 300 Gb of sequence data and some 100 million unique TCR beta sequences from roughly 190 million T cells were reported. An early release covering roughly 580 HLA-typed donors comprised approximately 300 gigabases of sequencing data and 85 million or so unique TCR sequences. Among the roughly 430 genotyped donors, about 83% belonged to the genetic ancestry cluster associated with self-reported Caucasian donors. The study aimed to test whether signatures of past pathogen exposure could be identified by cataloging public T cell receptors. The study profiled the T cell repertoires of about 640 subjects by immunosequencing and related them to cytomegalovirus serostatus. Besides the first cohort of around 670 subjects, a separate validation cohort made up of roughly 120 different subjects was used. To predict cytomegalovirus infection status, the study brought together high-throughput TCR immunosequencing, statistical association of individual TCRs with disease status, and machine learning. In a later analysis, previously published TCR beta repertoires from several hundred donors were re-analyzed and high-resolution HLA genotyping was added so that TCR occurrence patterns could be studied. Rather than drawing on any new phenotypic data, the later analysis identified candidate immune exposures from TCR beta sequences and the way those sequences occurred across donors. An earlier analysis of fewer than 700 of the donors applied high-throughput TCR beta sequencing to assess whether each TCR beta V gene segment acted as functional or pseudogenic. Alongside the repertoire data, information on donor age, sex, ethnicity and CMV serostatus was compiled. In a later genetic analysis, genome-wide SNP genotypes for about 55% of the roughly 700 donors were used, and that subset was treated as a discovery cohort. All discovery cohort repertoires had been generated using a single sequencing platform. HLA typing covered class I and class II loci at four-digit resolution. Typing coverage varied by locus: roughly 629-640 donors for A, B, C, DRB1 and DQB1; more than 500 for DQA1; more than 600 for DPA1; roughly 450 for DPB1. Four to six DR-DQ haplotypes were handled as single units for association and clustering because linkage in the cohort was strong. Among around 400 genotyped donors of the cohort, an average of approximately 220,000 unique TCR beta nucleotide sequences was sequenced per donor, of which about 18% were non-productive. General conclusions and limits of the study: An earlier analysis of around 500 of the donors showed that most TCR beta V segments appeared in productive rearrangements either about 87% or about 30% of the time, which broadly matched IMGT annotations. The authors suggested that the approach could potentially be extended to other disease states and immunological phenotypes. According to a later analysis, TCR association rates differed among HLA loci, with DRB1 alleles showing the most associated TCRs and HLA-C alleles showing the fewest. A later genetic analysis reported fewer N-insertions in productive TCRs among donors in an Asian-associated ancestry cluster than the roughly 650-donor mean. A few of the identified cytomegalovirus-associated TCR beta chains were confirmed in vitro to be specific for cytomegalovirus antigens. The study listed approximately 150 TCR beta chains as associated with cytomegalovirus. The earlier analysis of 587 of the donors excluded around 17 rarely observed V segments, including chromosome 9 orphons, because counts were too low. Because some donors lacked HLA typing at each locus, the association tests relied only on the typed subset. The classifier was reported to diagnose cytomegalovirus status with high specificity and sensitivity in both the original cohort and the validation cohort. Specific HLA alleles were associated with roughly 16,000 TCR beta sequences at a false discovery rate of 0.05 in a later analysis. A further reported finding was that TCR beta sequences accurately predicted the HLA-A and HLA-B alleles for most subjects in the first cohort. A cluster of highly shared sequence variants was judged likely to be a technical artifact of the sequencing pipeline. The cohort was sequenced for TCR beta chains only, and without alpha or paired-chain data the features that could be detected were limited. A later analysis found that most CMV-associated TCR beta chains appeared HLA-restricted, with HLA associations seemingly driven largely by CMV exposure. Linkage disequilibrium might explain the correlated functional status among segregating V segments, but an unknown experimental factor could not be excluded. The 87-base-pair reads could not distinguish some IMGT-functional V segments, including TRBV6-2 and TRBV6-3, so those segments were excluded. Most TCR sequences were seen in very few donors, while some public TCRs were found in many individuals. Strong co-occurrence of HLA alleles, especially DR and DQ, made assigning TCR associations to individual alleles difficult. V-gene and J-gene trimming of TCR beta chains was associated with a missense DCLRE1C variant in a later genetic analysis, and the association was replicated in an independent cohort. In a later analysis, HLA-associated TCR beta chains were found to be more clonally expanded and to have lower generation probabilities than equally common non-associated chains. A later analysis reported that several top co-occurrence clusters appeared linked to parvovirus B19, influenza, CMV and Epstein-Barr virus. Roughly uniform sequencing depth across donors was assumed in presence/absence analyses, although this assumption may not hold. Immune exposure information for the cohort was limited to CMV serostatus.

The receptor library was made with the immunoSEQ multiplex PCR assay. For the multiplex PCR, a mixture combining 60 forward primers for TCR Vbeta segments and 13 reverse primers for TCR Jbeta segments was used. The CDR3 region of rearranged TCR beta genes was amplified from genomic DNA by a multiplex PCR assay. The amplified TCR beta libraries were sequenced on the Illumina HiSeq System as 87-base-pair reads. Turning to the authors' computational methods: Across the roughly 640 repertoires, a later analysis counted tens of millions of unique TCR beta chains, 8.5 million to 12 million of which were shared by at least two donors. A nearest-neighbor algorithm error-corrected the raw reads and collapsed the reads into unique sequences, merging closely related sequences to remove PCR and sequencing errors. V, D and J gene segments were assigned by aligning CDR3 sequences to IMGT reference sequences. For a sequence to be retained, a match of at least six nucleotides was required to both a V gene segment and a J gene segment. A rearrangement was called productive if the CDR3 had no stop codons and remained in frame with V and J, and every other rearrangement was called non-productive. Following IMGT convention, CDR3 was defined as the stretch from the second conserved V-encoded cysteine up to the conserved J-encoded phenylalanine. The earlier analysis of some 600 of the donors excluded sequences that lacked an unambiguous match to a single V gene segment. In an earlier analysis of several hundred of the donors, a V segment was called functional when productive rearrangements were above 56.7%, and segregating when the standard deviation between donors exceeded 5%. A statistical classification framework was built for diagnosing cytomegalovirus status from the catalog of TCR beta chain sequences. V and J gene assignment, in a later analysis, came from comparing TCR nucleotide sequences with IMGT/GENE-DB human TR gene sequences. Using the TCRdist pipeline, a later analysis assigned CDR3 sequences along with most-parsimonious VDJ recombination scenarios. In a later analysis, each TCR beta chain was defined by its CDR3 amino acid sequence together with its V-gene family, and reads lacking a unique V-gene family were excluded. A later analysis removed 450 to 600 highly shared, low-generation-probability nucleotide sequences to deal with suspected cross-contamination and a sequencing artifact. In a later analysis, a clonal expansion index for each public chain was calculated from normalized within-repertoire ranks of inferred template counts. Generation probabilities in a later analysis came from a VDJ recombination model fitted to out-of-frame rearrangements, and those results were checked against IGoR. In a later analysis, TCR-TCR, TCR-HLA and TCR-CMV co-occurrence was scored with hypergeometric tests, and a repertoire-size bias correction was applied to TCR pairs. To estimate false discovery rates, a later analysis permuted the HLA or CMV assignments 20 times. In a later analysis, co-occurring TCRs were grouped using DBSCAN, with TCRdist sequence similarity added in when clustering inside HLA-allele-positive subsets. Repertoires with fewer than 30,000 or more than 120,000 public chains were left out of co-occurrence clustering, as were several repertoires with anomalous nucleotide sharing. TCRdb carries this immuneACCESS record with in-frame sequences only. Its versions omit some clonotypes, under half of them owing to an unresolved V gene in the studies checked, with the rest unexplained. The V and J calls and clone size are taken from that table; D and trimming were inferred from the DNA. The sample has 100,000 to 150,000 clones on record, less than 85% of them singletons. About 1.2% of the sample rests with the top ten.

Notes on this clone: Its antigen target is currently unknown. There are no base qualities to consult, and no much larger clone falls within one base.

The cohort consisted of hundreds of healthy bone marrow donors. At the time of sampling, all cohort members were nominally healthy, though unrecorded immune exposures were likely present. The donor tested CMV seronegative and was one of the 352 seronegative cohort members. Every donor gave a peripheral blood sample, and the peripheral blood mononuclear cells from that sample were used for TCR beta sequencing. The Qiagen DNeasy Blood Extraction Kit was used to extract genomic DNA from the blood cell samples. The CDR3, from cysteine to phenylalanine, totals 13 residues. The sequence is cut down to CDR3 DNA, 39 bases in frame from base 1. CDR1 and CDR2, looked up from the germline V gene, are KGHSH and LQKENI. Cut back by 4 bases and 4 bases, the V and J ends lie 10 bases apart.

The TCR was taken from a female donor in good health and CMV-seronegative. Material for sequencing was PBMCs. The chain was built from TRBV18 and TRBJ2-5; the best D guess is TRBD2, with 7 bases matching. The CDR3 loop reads CASSQGGSETQYF. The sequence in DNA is TGTGCCAGCTCACAGGGGGGGTCAGAGACCCAGTACTTC. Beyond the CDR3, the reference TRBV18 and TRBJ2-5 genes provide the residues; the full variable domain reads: NAGVMQNPRHLVRRRGQEARLRCSPMKGHSHVYWYRQLPEEGLKFMVYLQKENIIDESGMPKERFSAEFPKEGPSILRIQQVVRGDSAAYFCASSQGGSETQYFGPGTRLLVL.